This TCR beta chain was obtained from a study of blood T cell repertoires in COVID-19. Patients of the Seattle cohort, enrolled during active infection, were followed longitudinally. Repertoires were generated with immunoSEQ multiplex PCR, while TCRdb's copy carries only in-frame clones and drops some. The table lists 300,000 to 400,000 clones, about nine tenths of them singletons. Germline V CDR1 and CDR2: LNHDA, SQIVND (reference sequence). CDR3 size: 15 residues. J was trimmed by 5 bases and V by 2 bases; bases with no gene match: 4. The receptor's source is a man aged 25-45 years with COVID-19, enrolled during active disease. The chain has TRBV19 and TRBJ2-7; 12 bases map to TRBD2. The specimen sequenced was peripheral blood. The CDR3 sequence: CASSIRLAGDDEQYF. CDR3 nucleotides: TGTGCCAGTAGTATAAGACTAGCGGGAGACGACGAGCAGTACTTC.